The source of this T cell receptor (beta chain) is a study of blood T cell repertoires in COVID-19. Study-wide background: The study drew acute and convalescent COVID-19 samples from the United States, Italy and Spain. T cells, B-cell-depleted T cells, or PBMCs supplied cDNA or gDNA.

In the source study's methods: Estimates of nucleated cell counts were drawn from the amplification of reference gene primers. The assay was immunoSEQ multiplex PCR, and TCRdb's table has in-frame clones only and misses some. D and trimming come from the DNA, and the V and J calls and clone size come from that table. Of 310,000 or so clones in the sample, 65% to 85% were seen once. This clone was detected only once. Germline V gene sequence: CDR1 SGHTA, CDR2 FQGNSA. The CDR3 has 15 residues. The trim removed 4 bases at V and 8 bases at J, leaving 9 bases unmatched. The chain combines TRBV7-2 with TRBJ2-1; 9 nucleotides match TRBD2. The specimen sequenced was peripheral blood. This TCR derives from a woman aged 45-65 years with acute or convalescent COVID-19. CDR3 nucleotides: TGTGCCAGCAGCTCCTTAGCGGGAGTAGGGGATGAGCAGTTCTTC. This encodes CASSSLAGVGDEQFF.